Each of the 19 T cell receptor beta chains below was sequenced from the same sample in a study of blood T cell repertoires in COVID-19. Clones were read by immunoSEQ multiplex PCR, and TCRdb kept only the in-frame ones, dropping some. Of about 210,000 clones in the sample, around 81% are singletons; the top ten hold 3.5% to 4.5%. The material sequenced was PBMCs or T cells enriched from blood (not recorded which). These TCRs come from a young man with acute COVID-19.

V is TRBV12-3 or TRBV12-4 and J is TRBJ2-7; D possibly corresponds to TRBD2 (6 bases). The CDR3 is 11 amino acids. Trimming removed 4 bases at V and 5 bases at J, with 6 bases between. For the CDR3, the DNA is TGTGCCAGCAGTTGGGGGGACGAGCAGTACTTC. Translation: CASSWGDEQYF.

This rearrangement joins TRBV7-6 to TRBJ1-1; TRBD1 might be the D (5 bases). CDR1 and CDR2 from the germline V gene are SGHVS and FNYEAQ. This CDR3 contains 15 residues. Between the trimmed V and J ends, which lost 2 bases and 6 bases, there was a span of 16 bases. The chain's CDR3 is CASSLLTDPRAEAFF. In DNA form, the CDR3 reads TGTGCCAGCAGCTTATTAACGGATCCCAGGGCTGAAGCTTTCTTT. Filled out from reference TRBV7-6 and TRBJ1-1, the complete variable domain reads GAGVSQSPRYKVTKRGQDVALRCDPISGHVSLYWYRQALGQGPEFLTYFNYEAQQDKSGLPNDRFSAERPEGSISTLTIQRTEQRDSAMYRCASSLLTDPRAEAFFGQGTRLTVV.

The chain has TRBV19 and TRBJ1-2, with 8 nucleotides matching TRBD1. With 7 bases clipped from V and 6 bases from J, the junction kept 10 bases outside the gene matches. The CDR3 covers 14 residues. CDR1 LNHDA and CDR2 SQIVND come from the germline V gene (reference sequence). CDR3 sequence reads: CASTATGVKNGYTF. CDR3 sequence (DNA): TGTGCCAGTACCGCGACAGGGGTCAAGAATGGCTACACCTTC.

This chain links TRBV6-5 with TRBJ2-2, with D tentatively TRBD1 (6 bases). The CDR3 is made up of 15 amino acids. With 5 bases removed from V and 5 bases from J, the gap between germline ends came to 15 bases. Germline values: CDR1 MNHEY, CDR2 SVGAGI. CDR3 in amino acids: CASSPQGIGTGELFF. In nucleotides, the CDR3 is TGTGCCAGCAGTCCCCAGGGGATCGGAACCGGGGAGCTGTTTTTT.

The J gene is TRBJ2-7, the V gene TRBV6-5; TRBD1 matches at 7 bases. Germline loops: CDR1 MNHEY, CDR2 SVGAGI. CDR3 length equals 13 residues. The J segment lost 1 base and the V segment lost 6 bases, leaving 3 bases of the junction unmatched. In DNA form, the CDR3 reads TGTGCCAGCAGGGGGACAGAATCCTACGAGCAGTACTTC. As protein: CASRGTESYEQYF.

This chain links TRBV7-9 with TRBJ1-1, with 7 bases fitting TRBD1. The CDR3 extends over 14 amino acids. In germline, CDR1 is SEHNR, CDR2 FQNEAQ (reference sequence). The V segment lost 4 bases and the J segment 8 bases; nucleotides outside the gene matches: 10. The CDR3 DNA follows: TGTGCCAGCAGCTCCTCCGGGACAGCGAGAGAAGCTTTCTTT. This encodes CASSSSGTAREAFF.

V gene TRBV5-1 combines with J gene TRBJ1-3, with TRBD1 matching over 8 bases. The CDR3 is made up of 14 amino acids. V lost 4 bases and J lost 2; bases outside the gene matches: 2. Per germline, CDR1 SGHRS and CDR2 YFSETQ. CDR3 loop: CASSAGGTGNTIYF. CDR3 bases: TGCGCCAGCAGCGCAGGGGGCACTGGAAACACCATATATTTT. Complete variable domain (other parts from reference TRBV5-1 and TRBJ1-3): KAGVTQTPRYLIKTRGQQVTLSCSPISGHRSVSWYQQTPGQGLQFLFEYFSETQRNKGNFPGRFSGRQFSNSRSEMNVSTLELGDSALYLCASSAGGTGNTIYFGEGSWLTVV.

The gene calls are TRBV6-5 and TRBJ1-4, with D possibly TRBD1 on 5 matching bases. Germline V lookup: CDR1 MNHEY, CDR2 SVGAGI. Trimming removed 4 bases from V and 7 bases from J, with 16 bases in between. CDR3 length: 15 amino acids. In DNA, the CDR3 is TGTGCCAGCAGTTCGGGCCGGGGGAACGGTGAAAAACTGTTTTTT. Its protein is CASSSGRGNGEKLFF.

The rearrangement uses TRBV11-2 and TRBJ1-6; TRBD1 might be the D (5 bases). CDR1 and CDR2 from the germline V gene are SGHAT and FQNNGV. V was cut by 5 bases and J by 6 bases, with 14 bases left in between. The CDR3 consists of 15 residues. The CDR3 region has the DNA TGTGCCAGCAGCCAAAGGAGACAGCCTAATTCACCCCTCCACTTT. It encodes CASSQRRQPNSPLHF.

This clone turned up a few times. The chain is built from TRBV9 and TRBJ2-2, with a possible D match to TRBD2 (6 bases). Germline V gene sequence: CDR1 SGDLS, CDR2 YYNGEE. Trimming took off 5 bases at V and 0 bases at J, with 8 bases between the two ends. CDR3 length: 14 residues. The CDR3 sequence is CASRGDSNTGELFF. The CDR3 DNA reads TGTGCCAGCAGGGGGGACTCGAACACCGGGGAGCTGTTTTTT. The full variable domain, in which reference TRBV9 and TRBJ2-2 provide the parts outside the CDR3, is DSGVTQTPKHLITATGQRVTLRCSPRSGDLSVYWYQQSLDQGLQFLIQYYNGEERAKGNILERFSAQQFPDLHSELNLSSLELGDSALYFCASRGDSNTGELFFGEGSRLTVL.

This chain links TRBV2 with TRBJ2-3; 12 bases are shared with TRBD1. The germline V gene encodes CDR1 SNHLY and CDR2 FYNNEI. This CDR3 is built from 14 residues. Unmatched junction bases numbered 4, after V lost 6 bases and J lost 6 bases. The CDR3 is CASRQGQGADTQYF. Written as DNA, the CDR3 is TGTGCCAGCAGGCAGGGACAGGGGGCCGATACGCAGTATTTT.

This CDR3 is CASSLRQEGVYGYTF. CDR3 in DNA: TGTGCCAGCAGCTTGAGGCAGGAAGGGGTCTATGGCTACACCTTC. The chain recombines TRBV5-6 with TRBJ1-2; TRBD1 is a possible D gene (5 bases). The CDR3 totals 15 residues. The V and J ends lost 1 base and 4 bases respectively, with 14 bases between them. Germline V gene data show CDR1 as SGHDT and CDR2 as YYEEEE.

V gene TRBV29-1 combines with J gene TRBJ2-1, with D tentatively TRBD1 (6 bases). This CDR3 region has 14 residues. V lost 0 bases to trimming and J lost 6 bases, with 12 bases between them. The germline CDR1 and CDR2 sequences are SQVTM and ANQGSEA. Written as DNA, the CDR3 is TGCAGCGTTGAAGAGTCAGCACAGGGCAATGAGCAGTTCTTC. Amino acids: CSVEESAQGNEQFF.

This clone was counted a single time. V usage is TRBV27 and J usage is TRBJ2-7; 7 bases are shared with TRBD1. This CDR3 is 12 amino acids long. Germline CDR1 MNHEY, CDR2 SMNVEV (reference sequence). V was clipped by 9 bases and J by 9 bases; unmatched bases: 11. CDR3 nucleotides: TGTGCCAGTTCACAGGGGCTTGAGGGGCAGTACTTC. Protein: CASSQGLEGQYF.

Here the CDR3 reads CASSFGRGRGTDGYTF. CDR3 nucleotide sequence: TGTGCCAGTAGCTTCGGACGAGGCAGGGGTACGGATGGCTACACCTTC. The gene calls are TRBV19 and TRBJ1-2; the D gene is possibly TRBD1 (6 bases). This CDR3 contains 16 residues. Trimming removed 6 bases at V and 6 bases at J, with 23 bases between. Germline values: CDR1 LNHDA, CDR2 SQIVND (reference sequence).

This chain uses TRBV29-1 with TRBJ2-1; D not certain. V shed 5 bases and J shed 0 bases, with 8 bases lying between them. This CDR3 region has 13 residues. Per the germline V gene, CDR1 is SQVTM and CDR2 is ANQGSEA. The CDR3 region is CSVPGLSYNEQFF. DNA for the CDR3: TGCAGCGTTCCGGGTCTCTCCTACAATGAGCAGTTCTTC.

The chain combines TRBV9 with TRBJ2-1, with D unclear. V was clipped by 0 bases and J by 9 bases, with 13 bases between them. The CDR3 runs to 14 residues. Germline CDR1 reads SGDLS; CDR2 reads YYNGEE. Here the CDR3 reads CASSVGGSSTEQFF. Written as DNA, the CDR3 is TGTGCCAGCAGCGTAGGTGGTAGCTCGACTGAGCAGTTCTTC.

The rearrangement joins TRBV19 to TRBJ1-6, with 7 bases identical to TRBD1. The germline V gene has CDR1 LNHDA and CDR2 SQIVND (reference sequence). This CDR3 region has 15 residues. V gave up 7 bases and J gave up 6 bases; unmatched junction bases: 9. CDR3 sequence reads: CASTQADRINSPLHF. DNA for the CDR3: TGTGCCAGTACCCAGGCGGACAGGATTAATTCACCCCTCCACTTT.

The chain has TRBV5-1 and TRBJ2-6, with 8 nucleotides matching TRBD2. The V segment lost 4 bases and the J segment 2 bases; nucleotides outside the gene matches: 2. The CDR3 is made up of 15 amino acids. Germline CDR1 and CDR2: SGHRS and YFSETQ. Written as DNA, the CDR3 is TGCGCCAGCAGCCTCGGGGGGGCTGGGGCCAACGTCCTGACTTTC. It specifies CASSLGGAGANVLTF.